This T cell receptor (beta chain) came from a study of tumor-infiltrating lymphocytes in oesophageal squamous cell carcinoma (dated by TCRdb to the mid-2010s). This clonotype was picked up many times. Its antigen is still unknown. Within one base of it there is no much larger clone, and no base qualities were kept. Sequencing took place on an Illumina HiSeq 2000. Using fastp at Q25 and MiXCR, TCRdb reprocessed the public reads and kept productive beta chains. Rows are unified per CDR3 protein, each entry keeping the most common DNA and genes. Across this sample there are approximately 10,000 distinct CDR3 sequences, with roughly 60% seen only once. The leading ten clones occupy under 60% of the sample. Sequenced: blood. The sequence was collected from a female donor with esophageal squamous cell carcinoma.

The sequence in DNA is TGTGCCAGCAGCTCCGGACTAGCGGGGCCAGCCTGGAATGAGCAGTTCTTC. This encodes CASSSGLAGPAWNEQFF. The rearranged segments are TRBV5-8 and TRBJ2-1; TRBD2 matches 12 bases in the middle. The CDR3, cysteine through phenylalanine, is 17 amino acids long. Here the CDR3 DNA is all that survives: 51 bases in frame from base 1. The germline V end is reduced by 3 bases and the J end by 7 bases; junction bases left unmatched: 11. CDR1 and CDR2 are drawn from the germline V gene: SGHTS, YDEGEE.